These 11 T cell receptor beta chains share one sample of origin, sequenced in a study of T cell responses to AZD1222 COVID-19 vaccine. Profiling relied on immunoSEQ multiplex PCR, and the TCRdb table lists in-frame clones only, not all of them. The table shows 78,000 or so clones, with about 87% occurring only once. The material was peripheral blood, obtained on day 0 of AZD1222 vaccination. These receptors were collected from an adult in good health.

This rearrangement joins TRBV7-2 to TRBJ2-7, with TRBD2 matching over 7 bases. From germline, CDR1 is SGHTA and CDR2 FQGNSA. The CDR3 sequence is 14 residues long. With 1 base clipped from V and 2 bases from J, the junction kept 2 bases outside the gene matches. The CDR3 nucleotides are TGTGCCAGCAGCTTAGTTCGGGGGGCCTACGAGCAGTACTTC. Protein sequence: CASSLVRGAYEQYF.

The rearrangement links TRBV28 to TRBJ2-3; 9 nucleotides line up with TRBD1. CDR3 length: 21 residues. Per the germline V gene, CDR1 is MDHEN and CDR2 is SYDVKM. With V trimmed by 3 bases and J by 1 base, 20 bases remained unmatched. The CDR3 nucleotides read TGTGCCAGCAGTTTGAGGATGAGGGTGTCCGGGACAGGGTACCGCACAGATACGCAGTATTTT. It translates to CASSLRMRVSGTGYRTDTQYF.

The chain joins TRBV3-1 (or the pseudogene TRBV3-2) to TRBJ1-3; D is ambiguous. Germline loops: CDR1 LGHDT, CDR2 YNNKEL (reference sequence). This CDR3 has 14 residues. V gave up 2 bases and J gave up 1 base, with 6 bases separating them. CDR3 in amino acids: CASSQIGSGNTIYF. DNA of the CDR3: TGTGCCAGCAGCCAAATTGGATCTGGAAACACCATATATTTT.

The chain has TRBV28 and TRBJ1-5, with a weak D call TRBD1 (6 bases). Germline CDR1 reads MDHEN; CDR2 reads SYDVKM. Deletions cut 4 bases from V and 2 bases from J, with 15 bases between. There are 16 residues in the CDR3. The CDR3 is CASSSMGGAGNQPQHF. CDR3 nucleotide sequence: TGTGCCAGCAGTTCCATGGGGGGGGCAGGCAATCAGCCCCAGCATTTT.

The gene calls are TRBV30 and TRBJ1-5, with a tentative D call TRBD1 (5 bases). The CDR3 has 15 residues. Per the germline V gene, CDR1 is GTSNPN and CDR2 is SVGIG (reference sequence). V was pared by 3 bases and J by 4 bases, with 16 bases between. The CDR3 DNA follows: TGTGCCTGGAGAGGACGAGGACATCGAAATCAGCCCCAGCATTTT. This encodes CAWRGRGHRNQPQHF.

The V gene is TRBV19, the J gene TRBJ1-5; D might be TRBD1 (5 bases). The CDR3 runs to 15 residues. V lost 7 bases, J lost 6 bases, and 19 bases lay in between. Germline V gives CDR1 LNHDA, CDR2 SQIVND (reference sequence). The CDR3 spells CASTSDREWRQPQHF. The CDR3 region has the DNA TGTGCCAGTACTTCCGACAGAGAGTGGCGTCAGCCCCAGCATTTT. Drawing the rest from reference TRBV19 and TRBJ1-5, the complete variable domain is DGGITQSPKYLFRKEGQNVTLSCEQNLNHDAMYWYRQDPGQGLRLIYYSQIVNDFQKGDIAEGYSVSREKKESFPLTVTSAQKNPTAFYLCASTSDREWRQPQHFGDGTRLSIL.

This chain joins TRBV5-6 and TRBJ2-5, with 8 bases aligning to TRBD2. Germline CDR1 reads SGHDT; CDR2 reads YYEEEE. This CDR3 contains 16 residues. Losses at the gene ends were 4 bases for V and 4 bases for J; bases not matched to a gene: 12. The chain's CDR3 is CASSDFGGASTETQYF. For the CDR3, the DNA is TGTGCCAGCAGCGACTTCGGGGGGGCTTCTACAGAGACCCAGTACTTC.

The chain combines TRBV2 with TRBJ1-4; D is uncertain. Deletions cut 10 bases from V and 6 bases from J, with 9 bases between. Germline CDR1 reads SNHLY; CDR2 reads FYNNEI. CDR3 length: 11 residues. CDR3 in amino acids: CATTGDEKLFF. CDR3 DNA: TGTGCCACCACCGGGGATGAAAAACTGTTTTTT.

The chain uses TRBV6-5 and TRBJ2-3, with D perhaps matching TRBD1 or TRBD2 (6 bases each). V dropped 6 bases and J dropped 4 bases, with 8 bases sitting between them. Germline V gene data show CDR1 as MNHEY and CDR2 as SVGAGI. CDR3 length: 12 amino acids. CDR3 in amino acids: CASRRGADTQYF. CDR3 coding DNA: TGTGCCAGCAGAAGGGGGGCAGATACGCAGTATTTT.

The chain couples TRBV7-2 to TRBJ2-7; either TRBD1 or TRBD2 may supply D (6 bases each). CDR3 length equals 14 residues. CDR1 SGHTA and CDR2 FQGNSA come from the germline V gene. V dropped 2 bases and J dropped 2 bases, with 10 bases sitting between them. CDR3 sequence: CASSLKGGPYEQYF. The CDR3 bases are TGTGCCAGCAGCTTAAAGGGGGGACCCTACGAGCAGTACTTC. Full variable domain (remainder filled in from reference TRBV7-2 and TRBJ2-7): GAGVSQSPSNKVTEKGKDVELRCDPISGHTALYWYRQSLGQGLEFLIYFQGNSAPDKSGLPSDRFSAERTGGSVSTLTIQRTQQEDSAVYLCASSLKGGPYEQYFGPGTRLTVT.

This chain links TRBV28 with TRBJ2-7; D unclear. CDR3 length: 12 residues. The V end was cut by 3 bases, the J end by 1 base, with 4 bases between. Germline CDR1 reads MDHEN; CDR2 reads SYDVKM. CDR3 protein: CASSLLSYEQYF. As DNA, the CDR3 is TGTGCCAGCAGTTTGCTTTCCTACGAGCAGTACTTC.